This entry is about one TCR beta chain. The target antigen is unknown. This record comes from a study of T-cell reconstitution after alpha-beta-depleted transplantation in children. General study results and limits: Newly produced T cells mostly provided counts and TCRbeta diversity after one year, as hyperexpanded clones declined. It was reported that alpha-beta T cells came from several hundred expanded graft clones (about two months after transplant).

Germline CDR1 SGHRS, CDR2 YFSETQ. Trimming removed 2 bases at V and 5 bases at J, with 5 bases between. The CDR3 has 12 residues. The TCRbeta library was prepared with unique molecular identifiers. TCRdb passed the PCR reads through MiXCR, listing each CDR3 protein once. The data show under 450,000 distinct CDR3 sequences, around 15% seen once. The V gene is TRBV5-1, the J gene TRBJ2-1; D is uncertain. The clonotype was recovered from a boy under three years old who had a stem cell transplant for Wiskott-Aldrich syndrome, so the T cells may come from the graft donor. The specimen was PBMCs, mostly from graft donor cells, collected 360 days after TCRalphabeta/CD19-depleted stem cell transplant. The CDR3: CASSLEDNEQFF. CDR3 in DNA: TGCGCCAGCAGCTTAGAAGACAATGAGCAGTTCTTC.